These 17 T cell receptor beta chains came from one sample sequenced in a study of cytomegalovirus exposure and HLA in healthy donors. Produced via immunoSEQ multiplex PCR; TCRdb's table is partial and in-frame only. The sample has 250,000 to 400,000 clones; approximately 91% are singletons. The sample was PBMCs. These receptors all stem from a man aged 25 to 45 in good health and CMV-seronegative.

This chain connects TRBV19 to TRBJ2-3; 8 bases align to TRBD1. V was pared by 4 bases and J by 1 base, with 1 base of the junction left unmatched. Looked up from germline, CDR1 is LNHDA and CDR2 is SQIVND (reference sequence). The CDR3 contains 14 residues. The CDR3 loop is CASSNRGGTDTQYF. The CDR3 DNA follows: TGTGCCAGTAGTAACAGGGGGGGCACAGATACGCAGTATTTT.

The rearrangement joins TRBV4-1 to TRBJ2-7; 7 positions match TRBD1. From germline, CDR1 is MGHRA and CDR2 YSYEKL. The CDR3 is 15 amino acids. The J segment lost 3 bases and the V segment lost 0 bases, leaving 5 bases of the junction unmatched. CDR3 nucleotides: TGCGCCAGCAGCCAAGATGCAGGGGGTTTCTACGAGCAGTACTTC. It encodes CASSQDAGGFYEQYF.

The CDR3 reads CASSYSRQGYEKLFF. Here the CDR3 DNA reads TGTGCCAGCAGTTACTCTCGACAGGGTTATGAAAAACTGTTTTTT. The V call is TRBV6-6, the J call TRBJ1-4; 7 bases are shared with TRBD1. The CDR3 runs 15 residues. CDR1 is MNHNY and CDR2 is SVGAGI in the germline V gene (reference sequence). J gave up 6 bases and V 0 bases, and 4 bases lay outside the gene matches.

The J gene is TRBJ1-2, the V gene TRBV4-1, with 9 bases fitting TRBD1. CDR1 is MGHRA, CDR2 YSYEKL, per germline. The CDR3 consists of 15 residues. V lost 4 bases, J lost 5 bases, and 8 bases stayed unmatched. CDR3 nucleotide sequence: TGCGCCAGCAGCCTAAAGGACAGGGGCGATTATGGCTACACCTTC. It encodes CASSLKDRGDYGYTF.

Of note for this clone: An end of the junction differs from the germline gene, which may be a read error. The chain couples TRBV19 to TRBJ1-5; D is unresolved. CDR1 is LNHDA and CDR2 is SQIVND in the germline V gene (reference sequence). CDR3 length: 13 amino acids. DNA of the CDR3: TGTGCCAGTAGGATAGGAACAAATCAGCCCCAGCATTTT. Encoded protein: CASRIGTNQPQHF. The full variable domain, with the rest looked up from reference TRBV19 and TRBJ1-5, is DGGITQSPKYLFRKEGQNVTLSCEQNLNHDAMYWYRQDPGQGLRLIYYSQIVNDFQKGDIAEGYSVSREKKESFPLTVTSAQKNPTAFYLCASRIGTNQPQHFGDGTRLSIL.

The genes are TRBV18 and TRBJ2-2; a possible D gene is TRBD2 (6 bases). The CDR3 runs 15 residues. Trimming took off 2 bases at V and 0 bases at J, with 7 bases between the two ends. Germline CDR1 is KGHSH and CDR2 is LQKENI. Written as DNA, the CDR3 is TGTGCCAGCTCACCATGGGGGGCGAACACCGGGGAGCTGTTTTTT. Residues: CASSPWGANTGELFF.

V is TRBV28 and J is TRBJ2-1, with 9 bases lining up with TRBD2. Trimming at V came to 1 base and at J to 7 bases, leaving 5 bases not matched to a gene. This CDR3 contains 15 residues. Germline values: CDR1 MDHEN, CDR2 SYDVKM. The CDR3 is CASSLSAGGQNEQFF. In DNA form, the CDR3 reads TGTGCCAGCAGTTTATCGGCGGGGGGGCAAAATGAGCAGTTCTTC.

The rearrangement links TRBV7-8 to TRBJ1-4; 9 nucleotides agree with TRBD1. Trimming removed 0 bases from V and 11 bases from J; junction bases left unmatched: 7. In germline, CDR1 is SGHVS, CDR2 FQNEAQ. The CDR3 runs 15 residues. The CDR3 sequence: CASSLADRGVQKLFF. The CDR3, as DNA: TGTGCCAGCAGCTTAGCAGACAGGGGGGTGCAGAAACTGTTTTTT.

DNA of the CDR3: TGTGCCAGCTCACTCGACCAGGGGTTGGACAATCAGCCCCAGCATTTT. Protein: CASSLDQGLDNQPQHF. This chain joins TRBV18 and TRBJ1-5, with D perhaps TRBD1 (6 bases). The germline V gene has CDR1 KGHSH and CDR2 LQKENI. The CDR3 sequence is 16 residues long. V lost 4 bases and J 3 bases, leaving 16 bases between the germline ends.

For the CDR3, the DNA is TGTGCCATCAGTGAATGGGGGGTAGGAAACACCATATATTTT. Residues: CAISEWGVGNTIYF. This chain joins TRBV10-3 and TRBJ1-3, with a weak D call TRBD1 (5 bases). Germline V gene sequence: CDR1 ENHRY, CDR2 SYGVKD. V was trimmed by 3 bases and J by 4 bases, leaving 10 bases between them. This CDR3 is built from 14 residues.

The gene calls are TRBV5-1 and TRBJ2-7; D ambiguous. The V end lost 2 bases, the J end lost 6 bases, and 15 bases lay between the germline ends. Germline-derived CDR1 and CDR2 are SGHRS and YFSETQ. This CDR3 contains 14 residues. CDR3 region: CASSFATPLPEQYF. For the CDR3, the DNA is TGCGCCAGCAGCTTCGCGACTCCACTCCCCGAGCAGTACTTC. The complete variable domain, with remaining parts taken from reference TRBV5-1 and TRBJ2-7, reads KAGVTQTPRYLIKTRGQQVTLSCSPISGHRSVSWYQQTPGQGLQFLFEYFSETQRNKGNFPGRFSGRQFSNSRSEMNVSTLELGDSALYLCASSFATPLPEQYFGPGTRLTVT.

The DNA of the CDR3 is TGTGCCAGTAGTATTTCAGGTCGGCCCTGGGTTGCCAAAAACATTCAGTACTTC. Encoded protein: CASSISGRPWVAKNIQYF. The genes are TRBV19 and TRBJ2-4, with D hard to call. Trimming pared 3 bases from V and 1 base from J, leaving 19 bases between. The CDR3 sequence is 18 residues long. Per germline, CDR1 LNHDA and CDR2 SQIVND (reference sequence).

The genes are TRBV7-6 and TRBJ2-3; 7 bases are shared with TRBD1. This CDR3 has 17 residues. Trimming cost V 5 bases and J 0 bases; bases outside gene matches: 11. Germline loops: CDR1 SGHVS, CDR2 FNYEAQ. The CDR3 protein is CASSLDADRASTDTQYF. The CDR3 bases are TGTGCCAGCAGCCTCGATGCCGACAGGGCTAGCACAGATACGCAGTATTTT.

This chain uses TRBV10-3 with TRBJ1-2; D not certain. CDR1 is ENHRY, CDR2 SYGVKD, per germline. The germline V and J ends were trimmed by 2 bases and 7 bases, with 14 bases remaining between them. The CDR3 has 14 residues. CDR3 DNA: TGTGCCATCAGTGAGCTCCGGGGTTCGGGTGGCTACACCTTC. The encoded protein is CAISELRGSGGYTF.

This clone was observed a handful of times. The CDR3 nucleotides read TGTGCCAGCACCTTCGGACAGGAGAATTCACCCCTCCACTTT. Its translation: CASTFGQENSPLHF. This chain uses TRBV6-5 with TRBJ1-6, with 7 bases lining up with TRBD1. The CDR3 is made up of 14 amino acids. The junction had 7 bases not matched to a gene; V was cut back by 7 bases and J by 7 bases. Germline lookup yields CDR1 MNHEY and CDR2 SVGAGI.

V is TRBV30 and J is TRBJ1-1; no clear D. The germline V gene has CDR1 GTSNPN and CDR2 SVGIG (reference sequence). V dropped 2 bases and J dropped 4 bases, with 20 bases sitting between them. This CDR3 contains 16 residues. The CDR3 loop is CAWSIAFPGSVTEAFF. The CDR3 DNA reads TGTGCCTGGAGTATAGCCTTTCCGGGATCGGTCACTGAAGCTTTCTTT.

The rearrangement joins TRBV13 to TRBJ2-1; D unclear. The V gene's germline CDR1 is PRHDT and CDR2 FYEKMQ (reference sequence). Trimming removed 2 bases at V and 7 bases at J, with 6 bases between. This CDR3 spans 12 amino acids. The CDR3: CASSLRENEQFF. The CDR3 DNA follows: TGTGCCAGCAGCTTAAGAGAGAATGAGCAGTTCTTC.